This T cell receptor (beta chain) was captured in a study of blood T cell repertoires in COVID-19. Whole-study context: Sources were T cells, B-cell-depleted T cells, or PBMCs; the material itself was cDNA or gDNA.

Individuals drawn from 20 to 25 US areas were roughly 18 to 95 years old. Original handling: Estimation of nucleated cell counts relied on the amplification of reference gene primers. Only in-frame clones appear in the TCRdb table, and some are missing; sequencing was by immunoSEQ multiplex PCR. The V and J calls and clone size are taken from that table; D and trimming were inferred from the DNA. This repertoire shows under 350,000 clones, roughly 85% found once; its top ten account for 3.5% to 4.5%. There are 14 residues in the CDR3. Germline trimming cut 1 base from V and 4 bases from J; bases unmatched to any gene: 0. CDR1 is SGHNT, CDR2 YENEEA, per germline.

The chain uses TRBV11-3 and TRBJ2-4, with TRBD1 matching over 8 bases. Sequenced input: PBMCs or T cells enriched from blood (not recorded which). This receptor was obtained from a woman in her thirties or forties with acute COVID-19. The CDR3 sequence: CASSLGQGKNIQYF. The DNA of the CDR3 is TGTGCCAGCAGCTTAGGACAGGGGAAAAACATTCAGTACTTC.